This T cell receptor beta chain was obtained from a study of OX40 agonist ivuxolimab in advanced cancers. Study-level information: Hepatocellular carcinoma, melanoma, renal cell or head and neck cancer occurred in dose-escalation patients. The eligibility criteria allowed prior anti-PD-1, anti-PD-L1 or anti-CTLA-4 therapy, and roughly 39% had some. Two patients with cutaneous melanoma and one with hepatocellular carcinoma, three in total, showed partial responses.

The CDR3 consists of 15 residues. The germline gives CDR1 MDHEN, CDR2 SYDVKM. Sequencing was performed with immunoSEQ multiplex PCR; in TCRdb, only in-frame clones are kept and a portion is missing. The table records about 15,000 clones, 80% to 85% of them present only once. The sequencing used CD4+ or CD8+ T cells sorted from blood, collected in a trial of the OX40 agonist ivuxolimab. This sequence was found in an adult with an advanced solid tumor such as melanoma, head and neck, liver or kidney cancer. The chain employs TRBV28 and TRBJ2-5; TRBD2 might be the D (6 bases). The DNA end favors TRBJ2-7, so the J call may be wrong. The CDR3 DNA follows: TGTGCCAGCAGATTCGGGACCGGGGGTTTGAACGAGCAGTACTTC. It encodes CASRFGTGGLNEQYF.